The T cell receptor beta chain under discussion was sequenced for a study of blood T cell repertoires in COVID-19. The overall study: Donors in the United States, Italy and Spain gave samples during acute or convalescent COVID-19.

TCRdb's table, derived via immunoSEQ multiplex PCR, lists solely in-frame clones and lacks some. Of under 200,000 clones listed, around 90% are singletons. This sequence originates from a woman in her sixties who had recovered from COVID-19. Sequencing was done on a sample of peripheral blood.

The DNA of the CDR3 is TGTGCCAGCAGCTATGGGACAGGCACCTATGGCTACACCTTC. This translates into CASSYGTGTYGYTF. This chain connects TRBV28 to TRBJ1-2; 8 nucleotides match TRBD1. V shed 6 bases and J 4 bases; nucleotides not matched to a gene: 7. This CDR3 contains 14 residues. Germline lookup yields CDR1 MDHEN and CDR2 SYDVKM.